The entry below gives a single T cell receptor beta chain sequence along with its context. Participant-reported clinical history was the basis for cohort assignment. This record comes from a study of blood T cell repertoires in COVID-19. Study-level information: Samples taken during acute and convalescent COVID-19 were collected in the United States, Italy and Spain. PBMCs, B-cell-depleted T cells, or T cells provided the cDNA or gDNA that made up the material.

Original analysis: The assay estimated nucleated cells by amplifying reference gene primers. Sequencing was performed with immunoSEQ multiplex PCR; in TCRdb, only in-frame clones are kept and a portion is missing. That table gives V, J and clone size, and the DNA gave D and trimming. The sample holds a few hundred thousand clones, over 75% seen once. CDR1 is SGHVS and CDR2 is FQNEAQ in the germline V gene. After removal of 5 bases from V and 7 bases from J, the junction contained 6 bases not matched to a gene. This CDR3 contains 15 residues. The gene calls are TRBV7-8 and TRBJ1-6, with TRBD1 matching over 9 bases. What was sequenced was PBMCs or T cells enriched from blood (not recorded which). The sequence was collected from a young woman in a cohort exposed to, infected with or recovered from COVID-19 (not recorded which). CDR3 protein: CASSKSGTGNSPLHF. CDR3 nucleotides: TGTGCCAGCAGCAAATCCGGGACAGGGAATTCACCCCTCCACTTT.